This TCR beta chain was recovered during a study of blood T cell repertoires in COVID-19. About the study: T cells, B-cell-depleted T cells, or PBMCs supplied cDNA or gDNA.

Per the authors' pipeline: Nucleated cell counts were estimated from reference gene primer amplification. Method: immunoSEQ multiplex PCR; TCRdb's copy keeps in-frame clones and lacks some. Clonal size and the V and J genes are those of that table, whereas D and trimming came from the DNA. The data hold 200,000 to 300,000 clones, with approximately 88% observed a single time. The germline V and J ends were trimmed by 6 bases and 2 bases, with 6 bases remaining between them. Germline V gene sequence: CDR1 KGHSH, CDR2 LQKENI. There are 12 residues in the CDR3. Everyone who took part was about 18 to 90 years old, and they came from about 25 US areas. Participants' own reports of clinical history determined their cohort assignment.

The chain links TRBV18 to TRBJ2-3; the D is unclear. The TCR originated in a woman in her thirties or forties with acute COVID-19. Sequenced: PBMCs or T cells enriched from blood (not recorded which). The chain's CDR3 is CASSLYTDTQYF. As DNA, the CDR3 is TGTGCCAGCTCCCTATACACAGATACGCAGTATTTT.